The clone carrying this T cell receptor beta chain was detected a few times. No antigen is known for it. Then a second PCR, running about 6 to 12 cycles, was carried out with a sample-barcoded 5' primer and a J-beta primer mix. TCRdb reprocessed the 5' RACE reads via MiXCR and lists one record per CDR3 protein. The table shows around 620,000 distinct CDR3 sequences, with 27% occurring only once. This CDR3 region has 14 residues. Germline lookup yields CDR1 LGHNA and CDR2 YSLEER. The V gene end was trimmed by 2 bases and the J gene end by 4 bases; junction bases not matched to a gene: 3. These data come from a study of blood T cells in healthy people across ages. Notes on the study in general: Changes seen in expanded clonotypes were possibly confounded by donor CMV status left unknown.

This TCR derives from an older woman in good health. V is TRBV4-3 and J is TRBJ1-2; 8 positions match TRBD1. The sample was blood. The DNA of the CDR3 is TGCGCCAGCAGCCAACTACAGGGGGGCTATGGCTACACCTTC. Protein: CASSQLQGGYGYTF.